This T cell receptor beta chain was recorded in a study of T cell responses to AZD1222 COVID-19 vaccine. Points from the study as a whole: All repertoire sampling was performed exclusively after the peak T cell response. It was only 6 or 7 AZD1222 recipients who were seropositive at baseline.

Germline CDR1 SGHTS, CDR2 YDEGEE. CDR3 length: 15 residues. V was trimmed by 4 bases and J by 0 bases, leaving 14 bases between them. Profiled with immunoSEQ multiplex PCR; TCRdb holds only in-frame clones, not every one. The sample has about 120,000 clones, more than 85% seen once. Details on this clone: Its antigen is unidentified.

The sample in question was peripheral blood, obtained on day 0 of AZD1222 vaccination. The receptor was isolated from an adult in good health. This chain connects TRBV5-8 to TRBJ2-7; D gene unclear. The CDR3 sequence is CASSPGPRSSYEQYF. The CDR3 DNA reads TGTGCCAGCAGCCCGGGTCCTAGGAGCTCCTACGAGCAGTACTTC.